This TCR beta chain originates from a study of response to subunit inactivated influenza vaccine. Broader study findings: It was suggested by the authors that few new T cells are recruited by each seasonal influenza vaccination.

The CDR3 extends over 16 amino acids. V dropped 0 bases and J dropped 0 bases, with 11 bases sitting between them. CDR1 is SGHRS and CDR2 is YFSETQ in the germline V gene. This clonotype was detected many times. Its antigen is still unknown. Each CDR3 protein is one row after TCRdb ran MiXCR on the RT-PCR reads. This sample carries about 500,000 distinct CDR3 sequences, around 7.7% of them seen once, and the ten largest clones take 10% to 15%. The sequences come from PBMCs from blood, collected around 2 years after vaccination. The chain combines TRBV5-1 with TRBJ2-3, with TRBD1 as a possible D gene (6 bases). This receptor was taken from a man aged 50-75 years who received an inactivated influenza vaccine. CDR3 sequence reads: CASSLVSGASTDTQYF. The CDR3 DNA reads TGCGCCAGCAGCTTGGTTTCAGGGGCCAGCACAGATACGCAGTATTTT.